The 24 T cell receptor beta chains reported below all come from one sample, sequenced in a study of cytomegalovirus exposure and HLA in healthy donors. PCR used 60 Vbeta primers and 13 Jbeta primers. Only in-frame clones appear in the TCRdb table, and some are missing; sequencing was by immunoSEQ multiplex PCR. The sample records some 90,000 clones, nearly 80% being singletons. The specimen sequenced was PBMCs. Source of these receptors: a woman in her thirties or forties in good health and CMV-seronegative.

J is TRBJ2-1 and V is TRBV5-1; 12 nucleotides agree with TRBD2. The V gene's germline CDR1 is SGHRS and CDR2 YFSETQ. This CDR3 has 18 residues. The junction had 13 bases not matched to a gene; V was cut back by 0 bases and J by 9 bases. CDR3 DNA sequence: TGCGCCAGCAGCTTGGTAGCTAGCGGGAGGGTAATAAACAGTGAGCAGTTCTTC. Translation: CASSLVASGRVINSEQFF.

This clone was picked up a small number of times. This same CDR3 is encoded by further DNA sequences in the sample. V is TRBV5-1 and J is TRBJ1-5; a weak D match, TRBD1 (5 bases). CDR1 is SGHRS and CDR2 is YFSETQ in the germline V gene. CDR3 length equals 14 residues. V was clipped by 4 bases and J by 7 bases, with 15 bases between them. CDR3 bases: TGCGCCAGCAGCCTGGGCCAGGGTGGACAGCCCCAGCATTTT. It translates to CASSLGQGGQPQHF.

In nucleotides, the CDR3 is TGTGCCAGCAGCTTGGGTTTGGCCAGGGGCTCCTACGAGCAGTACTTC. Its translation is CASSLGLARGSYEQYF. The chain combines TRBV5-8 with TRBJ2-7, with D possibly TRBD1 on 6 matching bases. Germline V lookup: CDR1 SGHTS, CDR2 YDEGEE. CDR3 length: 16 amino acids. V was cut by 0 bases and J by 0 bases, with 13 bases left in between.

V is TRBV5-1 and J is TRBJ1-4; D is undetermined. Germline CDR1 and CDR2: SGHRS and YFSETQ. The CDR3 spans 12 residues. Deletions cut 2 bases from V and 5 bases from J, with 4 bases between. CDR3 region: CASSLANEKLFF. CDR3 in DNA: TGCGCCAGCAGCTTAGCCAATGAAAAACTGTTTTTT.

This chain connects TRBV5-4 to TRBJ1-4, with a tentative D call TRBD1 (5 bases). V was trimmed by 3 bases and J by 8 bases, leaving 14 bases between them. This CDR3 has 14 amino acids. CDR1 is SGHNT and CDR2 is YYREEE in the germline V gene (reference sequence). The CDR3 sequence is CASSSIDSGEKLFF. The CDR3 DNA reads as TGTGCCAGCAGCTCCATCGACAGTGGCGAAAAACTGTTTTTT.

This rearrangement joins TRBV5-1 to TRBJ2-1; TRBD2 matches 11 bases. The CDR3 loop spans 16 amino acids. Germline loops: CDR1 SGHRS, CDR2 YFSETQ. V trimming: 1 base; J trimming: 10 bases; junction bases outside the gene matches: 10. Here the CDR3 DNA reads TGCGCCAGCAGCTTGACTACTAGCGGGAGAACGGGGGAGCAGTTCTTC. This codes for CASSLTTSGRTGEQFF.

The chain recombines TRBV15 with TRBJ1-4; 9 bases are a match to TRBD1. The germline gives CDR1 LNHNV, CDR2 YYDKDF (reference sequence). Germline trimming cut 2 bases from V and 5 bases from J; bases unmatched to any gene: 3. The CDR3 is 15 amino acids. In nucleotides, the CDR3 is TGTGCCACCAGCAGACCGGGACAGGGAAATGAAAAACTGTTTTTT. It specifies CATSRPGQGNEKLFF.

In this sample, this clone turned up a few times. This chain joins TRBV7-9 and TRBJ2-7, with TRBD1 matching over 9 bases. The germline V gene has CDR1 SEHNR and CDR2 FQNEAQ (reference sequence). The CDR3 consists of 15 residues. J was trimmed by 3 bases and V by 3 bases; bases with no gene match: 6. CDR3 DNA sequence: TGTGCCAGCAGCTTTCCGGGACAGGGATTCTACGAGCAGTACTTC. Its translation: CASSFPGQGFYEQYF.

The chain joins TRBV11-2 to TRBJ2-1; 7 bases line up with TRBD2. V lost 6 bases, J lost 3 bases, and 8 bases stayed unmatched. Per the germline V gene, CDR1 is SGHAT and CDR2 is FQNNGV. The CDR3 is 15 amino acids. CDR3 region: CASRSSRTSYNEQFF. In DNA form, the CDR3 reads TGTGCCAGCAGAAGTTCCCGGACTAGCTACAATGAGCAGTTCTTC.

The rearrangement links TRBV30 to TRBJ2-3; 7 positions match TRBD2. The trim removed 5 bases at V and 9 bases at J, leaving 5 bases unmatched. Germline V CDR1 and CDR2: GTSNPN, SVGIG (reference sequence). The CDR3 sequence is 11 residues long. The CDR3 protein is CAWAAGSTQYF. CDR3 in DNA: TGTGCCTGGGCAGCGGGATCGACGCAGTATTTT.

This chain links TRBV2 with TRBJ1-6, with 10 bases that match TRBD1. CDR3 length: 13 residues. The J segment lost 9 bases and the V segment lost 8 bases, leaving 4 bases of the junction unmatched. Germline lookup yields CDR1 SNHLY and CDR2 FYNNEI. Written as DNA, the CDR3 is TGTGCCAGCTTGGGACAGGGGTCTTCACCCCTCCACTTT. Translating it yields CASLGQGSSPLHF.

This clone was detected a few times. The chain is built from TRBV11-2 and TRBJ1-1; D may be TRBD1 (5 bases). Germline V gene lookup returns CDR1 SGHAT and CDR2 FQNNGV. There are 15 residues in the CDR3. V lost 3 bases, J lost 7 bases, and 18 bases lay in between. CDR3: CASSFISQGVGEAFF. Here the CDR3 DNA reads TGTGCCAGCAGCTTCATTAGTCAGGGTGTGGGTGAAGCTTTCTTT.

The chain links TRBV6-4 to TRBJ1-2, with D unresolved. Trimming stripped 3 bases from V and 6 bases from J, with 11 bases between. The CDR3 has 13 residues. Per germline, CDR1 MRHNA and CDR2 SNTAGT. The CDR3 region has the DNA TGTGCCAGCAGTGAAAACGGTATGGATGGCTACACCTTC. Residues: CASSENGMDGYTF.

This clone was found a few times. The chain is built from TRBV5-1 and TRBJ2-2, with a weak D call TRBD2 (5 bases). The CDR3 extends over 16 amino acids. The V end lost 6 bases, the J end lost 1 base, and 16 bases lay between the germline ends. Germline V gene lookup returns CDR1 SGHRS and CDR2 YFSETQ. The CDR3 nucleotides are TGCGCCAGCACCTCACGGGGAGAGATGAACACCGGGGAGCTGTTTTTT. Protein: CASTSRGEMNTGELFF.

This clone appeared once. Other DNA sequences in the same sample also yield this CDR3. The chain combines TRBV18 with TRBJ1-2, with D tentatively TRBD1 (5 bases). V lost 3 bases to trimming and J lost 4 bases, with 9 bases between them. This CDR3 is 13 amino acids long. Germline V lookup: CDR1 KGHSH, CDR2 LQKENI. The CDR3 loop reads CASSPGAGYGYTF. For the CDR3, the DNA is TGTGCCAGCTCACCTGGGGCAGGCTATGGCTACACCTTC.

The DNA for the CDR3 is TGTGCCAGCGCTCGGACGGGGAGCGCGGATACGCAGTATTTT. It codes for CASARTGSADTQYF. V usage is TRBV6-5 and J usage is TRBJ2-3, with D possibly TRBD2 on 5 matching bases. CDR1 is MNHEY and CDR2 is SVGAGI in the germline V gene. This CDR3 region has 14 residues. Trimming stripped 8 bases from V and 6 bases from J, with 18 bases between.

In nucleotides, the CDR3 is TGTGCCAGCAGCCCCCAGACAGGTTCCTACGAGCAGTACTTC. As protein: CASSPQTGSYEQYF. The chain combines TRBV7-9 with TRBJ2-5, with D possibly being TRBD1 (6 bases). The DNA matches TRBJ2-7 better at its end, which makes the J call doubtful. Per germline, CDR1 SEHNR and CDR2 FQNEAQ (reference sequence). The CDR3 runs to 14 residues.

This clone occurred a few times. This chain joins TRBV5-4 and TRBJ2-7; TRBD2 aligns across 7 bases. The junction had 4 bases not matched to a gene; V was cut back by 4 bases and J by 6 bases. Germline V gene data show CDR1 as SGHNT and CDR2 as YYREEE (reference sequence). This CDR3 has 12 residues. The CDR3 DNA reads as TGTGCCAGCAGCCCTCCGGGGGGCGAGCAGTACTTC. As protein: CASSPPGGEQYF.

CDR3 sequence: CASSSQDRGNSPLHF. Written as DNA, the CDR3 is TGTGCCAGCAGCTCCCAGGACAGGGGGAATTCACCCCTCCACTTT. This chain joins TRBV5-6 and TRBJ1-6; TRBD1 matches at 10 bases. V trimming: 3 bases; J trimming: 7 bases; junction bases outside the gene matches: 4. Germline assignment: CDR1 SGHDT and CDR2 YYEEEE. The CDR3 spans 15 residues.

CDR3 residues: CATSREPVAGASSYNEQFF. Written as DNA, the CDR3 is TGTGCCACCAGCAGAGAACCAGTAGCGGGAGCAAGCTCCTACAATGAGCAGTTCTTC. The rearrangement links TRBV15 to TRBJ2-1; 9 bases are shared with TRBD2. Germline CDR1 reads LNHNV; CDR2 reads YYDKDF (reference sequence). This CDR3 is built from 19 residues. V lost 0 bases, J lost 0 bases, and 9 bases stayed unmatched.

CDR3 bases: TGTGCCAGCAGCCAATCGGGGGTTTGGAGCAATCAGCCCCAGCATTTT. The encoded protein is CASSQSGVWSNQPQHF. This chain uses TRBV5-6 with TRBJ1-5; a possible D gene is TRBD1 (5 bases). This CDR3 region has 16 residues. The germline V and J ends were trimmed by 4 bases and 1 base, with 15 bases remaining between them. Germline values: CDR1 SGHDT, CDR2 YYEEEE.

The V and J genes are TRBV11-3 and TRBJ1-1; 10 bases are a match to TRBD1. V lost 1 base and J lost 0; bases outside the gene matches: 8. The CDR3 is 18 amino acids. Germline assignment: CDR1 SGHNT and CDR2 YENEEA. CDR3 in amino acids: CASSLGGQGKTLNTEAFF. Here the CDR3 DNA reads TGTGCCAGCAGCTTAGGGGGACAGGGGAAGACCCTGAACACTGAAGCTTTCTTT.

The rearrangement joins TRBV5-1 to TRBJ2-5; TRBD2 matches 15 bases. This CDR3 contains 16 residues. J was trimmed by 2 bases and V by 4 bases; bases with no gene match: 3. Germline V gives CDR1 SGHRS, CDR2 YFSETQ. The CDR3 nucleotides read TGCGCCAGCAGCACGGGACTAGCGGGAGGACAAGAGACCCAGTACTTC. Translating gives CASSTGLAGGQETQYF.

This chain links TRBV15 with TRBJ1-5, with D maybe TRBD1 (5 bases). This CDR3 spans 16 amino acids. V was shortened by 0 bases and J by 5 bases, with 14 bases between the two germline ends. Germline-derived CDR1 and CDR2 are LNHNV and YYDKDF (reference sequence). CDR3 sequence: CATSRDKQRGDQPQHF. The CDR3 region has the DNA TGTGCCACCAGCAGAGACAAACAGCGGGGGGATCAGCCCCAGCATTTT. The entire variable domain, with the rest obtained from reference TRBV15 and TRBJ1-5, is as follows: DAMVIQNPRYQVTQFGKPVTLSCSQTLNHNVMYWYQQKSSQAPKLLFHYYDKDFNNEADTPDNFQSRRPNTSFCFLDIRSPGLGDTAMYLCATSRDKQRGDQPQHFGDGTRLSIL.